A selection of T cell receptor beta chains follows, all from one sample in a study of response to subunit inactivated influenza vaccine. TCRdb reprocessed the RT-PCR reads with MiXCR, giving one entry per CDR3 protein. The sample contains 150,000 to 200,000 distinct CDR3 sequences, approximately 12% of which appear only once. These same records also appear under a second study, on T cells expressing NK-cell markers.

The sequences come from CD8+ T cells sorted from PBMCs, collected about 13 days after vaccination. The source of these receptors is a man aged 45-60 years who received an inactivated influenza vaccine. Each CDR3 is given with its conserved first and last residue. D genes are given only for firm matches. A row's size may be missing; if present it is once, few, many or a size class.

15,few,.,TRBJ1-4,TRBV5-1,TGCGCCAGCAGCCCGGGGGGTGGCGGAAATGAAAAACTGTTTTTT,CASSPGGGGNEKLFF
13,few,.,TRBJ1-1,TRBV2,TGTGCCAGCAGTGAGAACAGTTACACTGAAGCTTTCTTT,CASSENSYTEAFF
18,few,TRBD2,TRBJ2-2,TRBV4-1,TGCGCCAGCAGCCAAGGAGAGCTACTAGCGGCGAACACCGGGGAGCTGTTTTTT,CASSQGELLAANTGELFF
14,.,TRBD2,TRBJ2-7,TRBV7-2,TGTGCCAGCAGCTATGGACTAGCGGCATACGAGCAGTACTTC,CASSYGLAAYEQYF
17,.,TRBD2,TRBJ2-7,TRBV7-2,TGTGCCAGCAGCTTAGGAGGGAGGGGACTACCCACCCTCGAGCAGTACTTC,CASSLGGRGLPTLEQYF
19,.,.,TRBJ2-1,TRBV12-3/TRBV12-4,TGTGCCAGCAGTTACGGGGGGCTGGCCAGGGGATTCTCCTACAATGAGCAGTTCTTC,CASSYGGLARGFSYNEQFF
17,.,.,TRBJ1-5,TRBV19,TGTGCCAGTAGTATGAACGGGGCCGGAGCGAGCAATCAGCCCCAGCATTTT,CASSMNGAGASNQPQHF
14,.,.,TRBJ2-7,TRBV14,TGTGCCAGCAGCCAAGAGTTTCGCGGCTACGAGCAGTACTTC,CASSQEFRGYEQYF
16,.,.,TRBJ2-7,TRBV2,TGTGCCAGCAGTTCCCCCTCGGGAGAGGGGTTCGGGGAGCAGTACTTC,CASSSPSGEGFGEQYF
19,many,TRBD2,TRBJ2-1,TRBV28,TGTGCCAGCAGTCATCCCCAAACCAATGAGCGGGAGGATGGGAATGAGCAGTTCTTC,CASSHPQTNEREDGNEQFF
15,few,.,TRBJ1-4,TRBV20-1,TGCAGTGCTAGATCTGCGGGGGCAACTAATGAAAAACTGTTTTTT,CSARSAGATNEKLFF
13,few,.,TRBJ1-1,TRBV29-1,TGCAGCGTTGAAGAGGGAATGAACACTGAAGCTTTCTTT,CSVEEGMNTEAFF
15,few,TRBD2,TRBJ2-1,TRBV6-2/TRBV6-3,TGTGCCAGCAGTTACTCGGTGCGGGGGGGCTCTGAGCAGTTCTTC,CASSYSVRGGSEQFF
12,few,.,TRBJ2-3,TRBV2,TGTGCCAGCTTCTGGTCGCTGGATACGCAGTATTTT,CASFWSLDTQYF
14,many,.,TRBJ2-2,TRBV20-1,TGCAGTGCTAGGGGGACGAGTAGCGCCGGGGAGCTGTTTTTT,CSARGTSSAGELFF
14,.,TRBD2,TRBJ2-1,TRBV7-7,TGTGCCAGCAGCCCGGGACTAGAGGGGAATGAGCAGTTCTTC,CASSPGLEGNEQFF
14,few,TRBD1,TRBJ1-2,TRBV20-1,TGCAGTGCTGTGGCAGGGGGAAGGTGGGATGGCTACACCTTC,CSAVAGGRWDGYTF
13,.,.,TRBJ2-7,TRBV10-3,TGTGCCATCAGTGGGTTAGGATCCTACGAGCAGTACTTC,CAISGLGSYEQYF
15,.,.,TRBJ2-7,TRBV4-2,TGTGCCAGCAGCCAAGAGGACGGGAGCTCCTACGAGCAGTACTTC,CASSQEDGSSYEQYF
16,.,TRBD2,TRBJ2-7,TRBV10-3,TGTGCCATCAGTGAGTCGATGGCTAGCGGGAGTTACGAGCAGTACTTC,CAISESMASGSYEQYF
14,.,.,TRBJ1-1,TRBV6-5,TGTGCCAGCAGTTACACCCGGGACCACACTGAAGCTTTCTTT,CASSYTRDHTEAFF
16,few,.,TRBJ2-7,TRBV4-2,TGTGCCAGCAGCCAGCTCGGGGTGCGAGACCGCTACGAGCAGTACTTC,CASSQLGVRDRYEQYF
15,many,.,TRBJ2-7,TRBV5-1,TGCGCCAGCAGCTTGGAAGGGCCGAGCTCCTACGAGCAGTACTTC,CASSLEGPSSYEQYF
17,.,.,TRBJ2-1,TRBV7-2,TGTGCCAGCAGCTTTTCGGCGGGGCCTCCTACCTACAATGAGCAGTTCTTC,CASSFSAGPPTYNEQFF
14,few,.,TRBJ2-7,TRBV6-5,TGTGCCAGCAGTTATTCAAGACATACCTACGAGCAGTACTTC,CASSYSRHTYEQYF
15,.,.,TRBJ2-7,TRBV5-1,TGCGCCAGCAGCTTGGATGAGGGATTGCGGACCGAGCAGTACTTC,CASSLDEGLRTEQYF
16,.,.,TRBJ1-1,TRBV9,TGTGCCAGCAGCGTAGGGACCGTTCTGGCGAACACTGAAGCTTTCTTT,CASSVGTVLANTEAFF
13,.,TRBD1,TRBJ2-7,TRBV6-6,TGTGCCAGCAGTCACAGGGGGGCCCTCGAGCAGTACTTC,CASSHRGALEQYF
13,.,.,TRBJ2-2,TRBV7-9,TGTGCCAGCAGACCCCTAGCGACCGGGGAGCTGTTTTTT,CASRPLATGELFF
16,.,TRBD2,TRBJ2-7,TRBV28,TGTGCCAGCAGTTTATGCTGCACTAGCGGGCCCCACGAGCAGTACTTC,CASSLCCTSGPHEQYF
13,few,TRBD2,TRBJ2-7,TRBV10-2,TGCGCCAGCAGTGAGGGACTAGCGAACGAGCAGTACTTC,CASSEGLANEQYF
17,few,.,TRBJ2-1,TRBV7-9,TGTGCCAGCAGCTTCGCCCTAGCCCTGGGGTCCTACAATGAGCAGTTCTTC,CASSFALALGSYNEQFF
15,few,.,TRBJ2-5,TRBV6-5,TGTGCCAGCAGTTACTCGGGGGACGGGGCCAGGACCCAGTACTTC,CASSYSGDGARTQYF
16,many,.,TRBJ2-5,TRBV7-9,TGTGCCAGCAGCGTACGCTACGGGGGGCTACAAGAGACCCAGTACTTC,CASSVRYGGLQETQYF
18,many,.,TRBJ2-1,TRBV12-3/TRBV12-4,TGTGCCAGCAGTTTAAGGTCCGAGAACACTATCTCCTACAATGAGCAGTTCTTC,CASSLRSENTISYNEQFF
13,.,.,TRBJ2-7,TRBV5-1,TGCGCCAGCAGTTTTCTCCGGTATAGGACGCAGTACTTC,CASSFLRYRTQYF
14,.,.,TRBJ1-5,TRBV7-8,TGTGCCAGCAGCTTAGTAGGTACGAATCAGCCCCAGCATTTT,CASSLVGTNQPQHF
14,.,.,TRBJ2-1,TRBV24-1,TGTGCCACCAGTGATTTAGGGCAGGGGTATGAGCAGTTCTTC,CATSDLGQGYEQFF
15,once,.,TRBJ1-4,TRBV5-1,TGCGCCAGCAGCGCCGAGGACAGTCTTAATGGAAAACTGTTTTTT,CASSAEDSLNGKLFF
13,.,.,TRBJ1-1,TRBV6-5,TGTGCCAGCAGTTACGCAGGGAACACTGAAGCTTTCTTT,CASSYAGNTEAFF
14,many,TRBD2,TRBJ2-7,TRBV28,TGTGCCAGCAGTCCTAGCGGGAGGGCGCGCGAGCAGTACTTC,CASSPSGRAREQYF
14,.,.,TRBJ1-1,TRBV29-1,TGCAGCGTTGATCCGGGGGCACTCAACACTGAAGCTTTCTTT,CSVDPGALNTEAFF
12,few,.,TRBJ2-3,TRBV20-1,TGCAGTGCCACCGGGATCACAGATACGCAGTATTTT,CSATGITDTQYF
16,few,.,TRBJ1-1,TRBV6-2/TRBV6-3,TGTGCCAGCAGTTATAGCGTCGGGGGCGGCGGCACTGAAGCTTTCTTT,CASSYSVGGGGTEAFF
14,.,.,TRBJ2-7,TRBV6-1,TGTGCCAGCAGTGACAGGGGCGGTGGCTACGAGCAGTACTTC,CASSDRGGGYEQYF
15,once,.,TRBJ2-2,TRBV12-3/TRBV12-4,TGTGCCAGCAGTTTTGTGGGAGTTTACACCGGGGAGCTGTTTTTT,CASSFVGVYTGELFF
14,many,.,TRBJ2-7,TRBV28,TGTGCCAGCACCAATGGACGGGAAGTGGACGAGCAGTACTTC,CASTNGREVDEQYF
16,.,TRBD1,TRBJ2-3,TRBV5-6,TGTGCCAGCAGCTTGGTGATCGACAGGGGGTTGGATACGCAGTATTTT,CASSLVIDRGLDTQYF
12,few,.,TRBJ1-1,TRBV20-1,TGCAGTGCGCCGAGTAGGGGGACTGAAGCTTTCTTT,CSAPSRGTEAFF
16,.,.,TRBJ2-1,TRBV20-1,TGCAGTGCTAGAGGGGTGGCGGGTCGGTCCTACAATGAGCAGTTCTTC,CSARGVAGRSYNEQFF
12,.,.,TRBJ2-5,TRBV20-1,TGCAGTGCTAATTGGGGGGAAGAGACCCAGTACTTC,CSANWGEETQYF
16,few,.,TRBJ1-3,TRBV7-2,TGTGCCAGCAGCGAAGAAACAGGGCGCTCTGGAAACACCATATATTTT,CASSEETGRSGNTIYF